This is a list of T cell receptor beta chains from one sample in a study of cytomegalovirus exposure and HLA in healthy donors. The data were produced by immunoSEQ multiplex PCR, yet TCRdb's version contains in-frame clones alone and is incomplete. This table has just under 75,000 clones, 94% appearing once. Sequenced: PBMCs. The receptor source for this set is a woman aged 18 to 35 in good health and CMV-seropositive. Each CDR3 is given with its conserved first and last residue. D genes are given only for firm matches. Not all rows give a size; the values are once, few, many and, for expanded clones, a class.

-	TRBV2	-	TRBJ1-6	CASSAHGAGLNNSPLHF	TGTGCCAGCAGCGCTCATGGGGCAGGGCTCAATAATTCACCCCTCCACTTT
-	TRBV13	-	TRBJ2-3	CASSLKRVVVDTQYF	TGTGCCAGCAGCTTAAAACGCGTCGTGGTAGATACGCAGTATTTT
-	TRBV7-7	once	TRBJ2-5	CASSLSGSGETQYF	TGTGCTAGCTCCCTCAGCGGCTCCGGGGAGACCCAGTACTTC
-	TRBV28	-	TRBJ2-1	CASSLSGESDEQFF	TGTGCCAGCAGTTTATCGGGGGAGTCGGATGAGCAGTTCTTC
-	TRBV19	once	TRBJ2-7	CASSITRSSYEQYF	TGTGCCAGTAGTATCACAAGGAGCTCCTACGAGCAGTACTTC
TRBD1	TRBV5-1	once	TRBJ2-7	CASSLAGQDYEQYF	TGCGCCAGCAGCTTGGCCGGACAGGATTACGAGCAGTACTTC
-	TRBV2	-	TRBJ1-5	CASTGEVSNQPQHF	TGTGCCAGCACAGGGGAAGTTAGCAATCAGCCCCAGCATTTT
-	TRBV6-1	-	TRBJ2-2	CASRRATGTGELFF	TGTGCCAGCAGGAGGGCCACGGGGACCGGGGAGCTGTTTTTT
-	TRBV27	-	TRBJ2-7	CASSLSPQGLKYEQYF	TGTGCCAGCAGTTTATCCCCACAGGGTTTGAAATACGAGCAGTACTTC
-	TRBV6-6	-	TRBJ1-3	CASSHRDGNTIYF	TGTGCCAGCAGTCACAGGGATGGAAACACCATATATTTT
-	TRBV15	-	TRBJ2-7	CATSAGYEQYF	TGTGCCACCAGCGCGGGCTACGAGCAGTACTTC
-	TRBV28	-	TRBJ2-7	CASSLYVGEGVYEQYF	TGTGCCAGCAGTTTATATGTGGGAGAAGGCGTGTACGAGCAGTACTTC
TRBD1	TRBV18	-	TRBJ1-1	CASSPGQGPNSEAFF	TGTGCCAGCTCACCTGGACAGGGACCGAACAGTGAAGCTTTCTTT
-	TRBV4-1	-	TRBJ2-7	CASSQSIMGLYEQYF	TGCGCCAGCAGCCAATCAATTATGGGGCTTTACGAGCAGTACTTC
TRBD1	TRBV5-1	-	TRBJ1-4	CASGAGGGTNEKLFF	TGCGCCAGCGGGGCAGGGGGCGGCACTAATGAAAAACTGTTTTTT
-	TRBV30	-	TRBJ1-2	CAWRVRKESNYGYTF	TGTGCCTGGAGAGTAAGGAAGGAGTCTAACTATGGCTACACCTTC
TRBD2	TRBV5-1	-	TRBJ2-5	CASSLERGRETQYF	TGCGCCAGCAGCTTGGAGCGGGGACGGGAGACCCAGTACTTC
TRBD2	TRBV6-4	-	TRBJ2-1	CASSDSLGGGSYNEQFF	TGTGCCAGCAGTGACTCGTTGGGGGGGGGATCCTACAATGAGCAGTTCTTC
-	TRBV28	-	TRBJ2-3	CASSRSGLPPVKDTQYF	TGTGCCAGCAGTCGCTCGGGACTTCCCCCCGTAAAAGATACGCAGTATTTT
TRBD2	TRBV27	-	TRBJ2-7	CASSFETSGKNEQYF	TGTGCCAGCAGTTTTGAGACTAGCGGGAAAAACGAGCAGTACTTC
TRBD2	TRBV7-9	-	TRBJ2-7	CASSIPTSDSYEQYF	TGTGCCAGCAGCATACCCACTAGCGACTCCTACGAGCAGTACTTC
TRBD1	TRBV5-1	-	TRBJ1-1	CASSPYRDRETTEAFF	TGCGCCAGCAGCCCGTACCGGGACAGGGAAACCACTGAAGCTTTCTTT
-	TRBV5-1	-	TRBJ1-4	CASSTRGTNEKLFF	TGCGCCAGCAGCACTCGGGGTACTAATGAAAAACTGTTTTTT
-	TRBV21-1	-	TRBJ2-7	CASSTLAGVTYEQYF	TGTGCCAGCAGCACACTAGCGGGCGTTACCTACGAGCAGTACTTC
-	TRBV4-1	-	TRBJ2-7	CASSQDSPGGLYEQYF	TGCGCCAGCAGCCAAGATTCCCCAGGAGGACTCTACGAGCAGTACTTC
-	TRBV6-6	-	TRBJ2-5	CASSSPGVEGETQYF	TGTGCCAGCAGTAGCCCGGGGGTGGAGGGAGAGACCCAGTACTTC
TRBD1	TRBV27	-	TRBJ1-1	CASSLLGTGVILNTEAFF	TGTGCCAGCAGTTTATTGGGGACAGGGGTTATTTTGAACACTGAAGCTTTCTTT
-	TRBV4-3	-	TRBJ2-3	CASSQDLHTSKDTQYF	TGCGCCAGCAGCCAAGATTTACACACATCGAAAGATACGCAGTATTTT
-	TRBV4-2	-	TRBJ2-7	CASSQAPLGHEQYF	TGTGCCAGCAGCCAAGCCCCCTTGGGGCACGAGCAGTACTTC
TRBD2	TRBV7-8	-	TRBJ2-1	CASSFAGTSGTVEQFF	TGTGCCAGCAGCTTCGCCGGGACTAGCGGGACTGTGGAGCAGTTCTTC
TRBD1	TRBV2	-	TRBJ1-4	CASSHRGLVYEKLFF	TGTGCCAGCAGCCACAGGGGGCTCGTTTATGAAAAACTGTTTTTT
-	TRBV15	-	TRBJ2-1	CATSRETTYNEQFF	TGTGCCACCAGCAGAGAAACTACCTACAATGAGCAGTTCTTC
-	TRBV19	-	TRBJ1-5	CASSIGWRTNQPQHF	TGTGCCAGTAGTATAGGTTGGCGGACTAATCAGCCCCAGCATTTT
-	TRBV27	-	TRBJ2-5	CASSLYPPDQETQYF	TGTGCCAGCAGTTTATACCCCCCGGACCAAGAGACCCAGTACTTC
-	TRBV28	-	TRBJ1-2	CASSLGLTGYTF	TGTGCCAGCAGTTTGGGACTGACCGGCTACACCTTC
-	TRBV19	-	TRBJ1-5	CASSIDGGGRYSNQPQHF	TGTGCCAGTAGTATAGATGGCGGGGGCCGATATAGCAATCAGCCCCAGCATTTT
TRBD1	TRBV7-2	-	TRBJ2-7	CASSLDDRGRLYEQYF	TGTGCCAGCAGCTTAGATGACAGGGGTAGGCTCTACGAGCAGTACTTC
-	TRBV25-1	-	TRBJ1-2	CASRGSGGYTF	TGTGCCAGCAGGGGCTCGGGAGGCTACACCTTC
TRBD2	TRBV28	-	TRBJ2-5	CASSFLRGGPETQYF	TGTGCCAGCAGTTTTCTACGGGGGGGCCCGGAGACCCAGTACTTC
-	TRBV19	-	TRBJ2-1	CASSITGYNNEQFF	TGTGCCAGTAGTATCACAGGATATAACAATGAGCAGTTCTTC
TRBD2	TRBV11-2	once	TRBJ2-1	CASSLDVSGILFF	TGTGCCAGCAGCTTAGATGTAAGCGGGATTCTGTTCTTC
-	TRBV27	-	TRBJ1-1	CASSLALTGPEAFF	TGTGCCAGCAGTTTAGCGCTGACAGGACCTGAAGCTTTCTTT
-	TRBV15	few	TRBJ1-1	CATSSRQVGTEAFF	TGTGCCACCAGCAGTAGACAGGTAGGGACTGAAGCTTTCTTT
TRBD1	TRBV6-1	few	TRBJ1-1	CASREPGGSNTEAFF	TGTGCCAGCAGGGAACCAGGGGGTTCGAACACTGAAGCTTTCTTT
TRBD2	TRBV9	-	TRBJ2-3	CASSVGGTSGTDTQYF	TGTGCCAGCAGCGTAGGGGGGACTAGCGGCACAGATACGCAGTATTTT
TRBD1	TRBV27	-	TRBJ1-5	CASSPDRGTRQPQHF	TGTGCCAGCAGTCCCGACAGGGGGACGAGACAGCCCCAGCATTTT
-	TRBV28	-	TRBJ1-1	CASVAGPLNTEAFF	TGTGCCAGCGTTGCAGGGCCGTTGAACACTGAAGCTTTCTTT
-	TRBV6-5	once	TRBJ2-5	CASSYNTRKETQYF	TGTGCCAGCAGTTATAACACACGTAAAGAGACCCAGTACTTC
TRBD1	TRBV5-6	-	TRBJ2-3	CASRSRGQRADTQYF	TGTGCCAGCAGGAGCAGGGGGCAAAGGGCGGATACGCAGTATTTT
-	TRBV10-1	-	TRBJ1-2	CASSEPLPTTKYGYTF	TGCGCCAGCAGTGAGCCCCTCCCCACCACTAAATATGGCTACACCTTC
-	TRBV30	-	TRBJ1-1	CAWSTPPRGNTEAFF	TGTGCCTGGAGTACCCCCCCGCGGGGTAACACTGAAGCTTTCTTT
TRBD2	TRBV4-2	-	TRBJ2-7	CASSQITSGRYHEQYF	TGTGCCAGCAGCCAAATAACTAGCGGGAGATACCACGAGCAGTACTTC
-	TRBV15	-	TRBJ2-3	CATSRLGGPDTQYF	TGTGCCACGTCAAGACTAGGCGGTCCAGATACGCAGTATTTT
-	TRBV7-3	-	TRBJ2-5	CASSLRPQETQYF	TGTGCCAGCAGCTTGCGGCCACAAGAGACCCAGTACTTC
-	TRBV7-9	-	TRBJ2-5	CASSLEGQEETQYF	TGTGCCAGCAGCTTAGAGGGGCAAGAAGAGACCCAGTACTTC
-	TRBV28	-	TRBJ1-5	CASTERENQPQHF	TGTGCCAGCACCGAGCGGGAAAATCAGCCCCAGCATTTT